These 6 T cell receptor beta chains were all obtained from the same sample, sequenced in a study of cytomegalovirus exposure and HLA in healthy donors. Here immunoSEQ multiplex PCR was the method, and the copy in TCRdb shows in-frame clones only, minus some. The sample lists approximately 220,000 clones, around nine tenths occurring once. Sequenced: PBMCs. The receptors were sampled from a man aged 18 to 30 in good health and CMV-seronegative.

This clone showed up just once. The rearrangement joins TRBV19 to TRBJ2-7; weak D call: TRBD2 (6 bases). CDR1 and CDR2 from the germline V gene are LNHDA and SQIVND (reference sequence). This CDR3 is 14 amino acids long. Trimming stripped 8 bases from V and 1 base from J, with 15 bases between. CDR3 amino acids: CASGPNGRSYEQYF. The DNA for the CDR3 is TGTGCCAGTGGGCCTAATGGGAGGTCCTACGAGCAGTACTTC. Supplemented by reference TRBV19 and TRBJ2-7, the full variable domain reads DGGITQSPKYLFRKEGQNVTLSCEQNLNHDAMYWYRQDPGQGLRLIYYSQIVNDFQKGDIAEGYSVSREKKESFPLTVTSAQKNPTAFYLCASGPNGRSYEQYFGPGTRLTVT.

V usage is TRBV4-2 and J usage is TRBJ2-4, with a possible D match to TRBD2 (5 bases). CDR3 length equals 17 residues. The ends were cut back, 0 bases at V and 0 bases at J, with 12 bases in the middle. The V gene's germline CDR1 is LGHNA and CDR2 YNFKEQ. CDR3 residues: CASSQDPRTGAKNIQYF. CDR3 DNA: TGTGCCAGCAGCCAAGATCCCCGGACTGGAGCCAAAAACATTCAGTACTTC.

The chain has TRBV4-2 and TRBJ2-1; 8 bases are a match to TRBD2. The J segment lost 3 bases and the V segment lost 0 bases, leaving 10 bases of the junction unmatched. This CDR3 comprises 18 residues. Germline assignment: CDR1 LGHNA and CDR2 YNFKEQ. The CDR3, as DNA: TGTGCCAGCAGCCAAGATGGGGTAGCGGGACTGGGCTACAATGAGCAGTTCTTC. Translating gives CASSQDGVAGLGYNEQFF.

This chain connects TRBV29-1 to TRBJ1-2; D perhaps matches TRBD1 (5 bases). The V gene's germline CDR1 is SQVTM and CDR2 ANQGSEA. This CDR3 spans 12 amino acids. Trimming removed 2 bases at V and 7 bases at J, with 11 bases between. CDR3 in DNA: TGCAGCGTTGAACGGGGGTCCGCTGGCTACACCTTC. Protein: CSVERGSAGYTF. Using reference TRBV29-1 and TRBJ1-2 for the parts outside the CDR3, the full variable domain is SAVISQKPSRDICQRGTSLTIQCQVDSQVTMMFWYRQQPGQSLTLIATANQGSEATYESGFVIDKFPISRPNLTFSTLTVSNMSPEDSSIYLCSVERGSAGYTFGSGTRLTVV.

The CDR3 DNA reads as TGTGCCAGTGCCGGGGGAGAGACCCAGTACTTC. This codes for CASAGGETQYF. This sequence joins TRBV19 and TRBJ2-5; D might be TRBD2 (6 bases). Trimming left V 8 bases short and J 4 bases short, with 8 bases between. The germline V gene has CDR1 LNHDA and CDR2 SQIVND (reference sequence). The CDR3 sequence is 11 residues long.

The J gene is TRBJ2-3, the V gene TRBV5-4; a weak D match, TRBD1 (6 bases). The CDR3 sequence is 14 residues long. V was shortened by 0 bases and J by 7 bases, with 12 bases between the two germline ends. Germline CDR1 and CDR2: SGHNT and YYREEE (reference sequence). The CDR3 sequence: CASSLGGQQNTQYF. The CDR3 DNA follows: TGTGCCAGCAGCTTGGGAGGACAGCAAAATACGCAGTATTTT.